The entry below describes one TCR beta chain. Its cognate antigen is unknown. The CDR3 is 14 residues long. Germline V gene lookup returns CDR1 MDHEN and CDR2 SYDVKM. TCRdb derives one entry per CDR3 protein from the 5' RACE reads, leaving out DNA. There are roughly 300,000 distinct CDR3 sequences in the sample, with 5.6% held by the top ten. These data are taken from a study of monozygotic twins with inflammatory bowel disease. General study findings and limits: Repertoire similarity did not differ between concordant and discordant twins, perhaps due to limited power.

The rearrangement joins TRBV28 to TRBJ2-3; the D gene TCRdb calls, TRBD1, cannot be checked with no DNA. The sequenced material came from blood. This sequence was found in a human donor with ulcerative colitis or Crohn's disease, or a healthy co-twin of an affected twin (not recorded which). The CDR3 reads CASSFRDRLDTQYF.